This is a list of T cell receptor beta chains from one sample in a study of CD8 T cells in Susac syndrome. MiXCR, applied by TCRdb to the immunoSEQ multiplex PCR reads, yields one record per CDR3 protein. The table includes some 200,000 distinct CDR3 sequences, more than 90% detected once. Sample: CD4+ T cells from PBMCs. The receptor source for this set is a human donor with Susac syndrome. Each CDR3 is given with its conserved first and last residue. D genes are given only for firm matches. Clone size is stated in some rows and not others, as once, few, many or a class when expanded.

D	V	J	size	DNA	CDR3
TRBD2	TRBV12-3/TRBV12-4	TRBJ2-2	once	TGTGCCAGCAGTTTAGGAACTAGCGGGGGGGCCACCGGGGAGCTGTTTTTT	CASSLGTSGGATGELFF
NA	TRBV6-5	TRBJ2-7	NA	TGTGCCAGCAGGGACAGTTCCTCTCACGAGCAGTACTTC	CASRDSSSHEQYF
TRBD1	TRBV20-1	TRBJ1-5	NA	TGCAGTGCTAGAGCCACAGGGGGAGGGTCCCAGCATTTT	CSARATGGGSQHF
NA	TRBV30	TRBJ1-2	NA	TGTGCCTGGAACGACGTGTCCTATGGCTACACCTTC	CAWNDVSYGYTF
NA	TRBV6-4	TRBJ2-2	NA	TGTGCCAGTAGCAAGAACACCGGGGAGCTGTTTTTT	CASSKNTGELFF
NA	TRBV2	TRBJ1-1	few	TGTGCCAGCTCGTTGGACGAGAACACTGAAGCTTTCTTT	CASSLDENTEAFF
TRBD1	TRBV20-1	TRBJ1-5	NA	TGCAGTGCTAGGGGACAGATAAGTCAGCCCCAGCATTTT	CSARGQISQPQHF
NA	TRBV2	TRBJ2-5	NA	TGTGCCACCCGTCGGGGGTTACAAGAGACCCAGTACTTC	CATRRGLQETQYF
TRBD2	TRBV7-8	TRBJ2-2	NA	TGTGCCAGCAGCTTACTGACTAGCAACACCGGGGAGCTGTTTTTT	CASSLLTSNTGELFF
TRBD1	TRBV18	TRBJ1-5	few	TGTGCCAGCTCACTCAGACAGGGCTATCAGCCCCAGCATTTT	CASSLRQGYQPQHF
NA	TRBV12-3/TRBV12-4	TRBJ2-1	NA	TGTGCCAGCAGTTTCGAAGGGGGGCCAACCACTGAGCAGTTCTTC	CASSFEGGPTTEQFF
NA	TRBV30	TRBJ1-6	NA	TGTGCCTGGGCGACTGACTTGGGGAATTCACCCCTCCACTTT	CAWATDLGNSPLHF
NA	TRBV20-1	TRBJ1-6	NA	TGCAGTGCTAGAGGGGGCACCTATAATTCACCCCTCCACTTT	CSARGGTYNSPLHF
NA	TRBV30	TRBJ2-1	NA	TGTGCCTGGAGTGACTCAAGGGGGGGGTTAAACAATGAGCAGTTCTTC	CAWSDSRGGLNNEQFF
NA	TRBV7-8	TRBJ2-7	NA	TGTGCCAGCAGCTTAGGTGTAGGCTACGAGCAGTACTTC	CASSLGVGYEQYF
NA	TRBV11-3	TRBJ2-5	NA	TGTGCCAGCAGCGACCGGGCCAGCGGCCAAGAGACCCAGTACTTC	CASSDRASGQETQYF
NA	TRBV12-3/TRBV12-4	TRBJ1-1	NA	TGTGCCAGCAGTACGTCCGACAGGAACACTGAAGCTTTCTTT	CASSTSDRNTEAFF
NA	TRBV13	TRBJ2-3	NA	TGTGCCAGCAGCGAAACGGGGCAGGGTGCGAATACGCAGTATTTT	CASSETGQGANTQYF
NA	TRBV6-2/TRBV6-3	TRBJ1-2	once	TGTGCCAGCAGTTACGACTTATACGGCTACACCTTC	CASSYDLYGYTF
TRBD2	TRBV20-1	TRBJ2-3	once	TGCAGTGTCGCAATTCTGCGGGGGGGCCCAGATACGCAGTATTTT	CSVAILRGGPDTQYF
NA	TRBV20-1	TRBJ2-5	NA	TGCAGTGCTAGAATAGTGAGGGAGACCCAGTACTTC	CSARIVRETQYF
TRBD1	TRBV30	TRBJ1-6	NA	TGTGCCTGGCAAACAGGGGGGAATTCACCCCTCCACTTT	CAWQTGGNSPLHF
NA	TRBV3-1	TRBJ2-2	NA	TGTGCCAGCAGCCAAGTCGAGGGTATGGGGGAGCTGTTTTTT	CASSQVEGMGELFF
TRBD2	TRBV6-2/TRBV6-3	TRBJ2-3	NA	TGTGCCAGCAGGCGTAGCGGGGGGAGCACAGATACGCAGTATTTT	CASRRSGGSTDTQYF
TRBD1	TRBV3-1	TRBJ1-1	NA	TGTGCCAGCAGCCAAGTTTACGACAGGGACTCTGAAGCTTTCTTT	CASSQVYDRDSEAFF
NA	TRBV11-1	TRBJ2-6	NA	TGTGCCAGCAGCTACGAAAAAGGGGCGAGGGGGGCCAACGTCCTGACTTTC	CASSYEKGARGANVLTF
NA	TRBV15	TRBJ2-1	NA	TGTGCCACCAGCAGAGATAGACAGTCGATTTACAATGAGCAGTTCTTC	CATSRDRQSIYNEQFF
NA	TRBV4-3	TRBJ1-6	NA	TGCGCCAGCAGCCAGGCGGACTTTTCACCCCTCCACTTT	CASSQADFSPLHF
TRBD1	TRBV5-6	TRBJ2-7	NA	TGTGCCAGCAGCTCGACAGGGGGCGACGAGCAGTACTTC	CASSSTGGDEQYF
TRBD2	TRBV5-1	TRBJ2-3	NA	TGCGCCAGCAGCCTGACTAGCGGGGGGGCCACAGATACGCAGTATTTT	CASSLTSGGATDTQYF
TRBD1	TRBV20-1	TRBJ2-4	NA	TGCAGTGTAGACAGGGGCCAAAACATTCAGTACTTC	CSVDRGQNIQYF
NA	TRBV27	TRBJ1-3	NA	TGTGCCAGCAGTTTGAGGAAAGGGGCTGGAAACACCATATATTTT	CASSLRKGAGNTIYF
NA	TRBV20-1	TRBJ2-4	once	TGCAGTGCTTTCGACAGGCCCAAAAACATTCAGTACTTC	CSAFDRPKNIQYF
TRBD1	TRBV12-3/TRBV12-4	TRBJ2-5	NA	TGTGCCAGCAGTCCCCCCGGGACAGGGAACCAAGAGACCCAGTACTTC	CASSPPGTGNQETQYF
NA	TRBV20-1	TRBJ2-3	NA	TGCAGTGCTGGCGGGGTGGGCGTTACAGATACGCAGTATTTT	CSAGGVGVTDTQYF
NA	TRBV20-1	TRBJ2-2	NA	TGCAGTGCTAGAGATCGACAGGCCAGTCCCGGGGAGCTGTTTTTT	CSARDRQASPGELFF
NA	TRBV5-1	TRBJ2-7	NA	TGCGCCAGCAGCTTGGCACAGGGTCCCTACGAGCAGTACTTC	CASSLAQGPYEQYF
TRBD2	TRBV7-2	TRBJ2-5	NA	TGTGCCAGCAGCTCAACTAGCGGGGGGGCAGATGGGACCCAGTACTTC	CASSSTSGGADGTQYF
NA	TRBV5-4	TRBJ2-5	NA	TGTGCCAGCAGCTTTAACTGGTATCAAGAGACCCAGTACTTC	CASSFNWYQETQYF
TRBD2	TRBV2	TRBJ2-7	NA	TGTGCCAGCATGGGATTCGGACTAGCGACCTACGAGCAGTACTTC	CASMGFGLATYEQYF
NA	TRBV5-4	TRBJ2-2	NA	TGTGCCAGCAGCTATATACGGGACGGGGAGCTGTTTTTT	CASSYIRDGELFF
NA	TRBV13	TRBJ2-3	NA	TGTGCCAGCAGTTCCCGACCGACAGATACGCAGTATTTT	CASSSRPTDTQYF
TRBD1	TRBV18	TRBJ2-7	NA	TGTGCCAGCTCACCACCTGGGGACAGGGCAGGAGAGCAGTACTTC	CASSPPGDRAGEQYF
TRBD2	TRBV28	TRBJ2-1	NA	TGTGCCAGCGCCTGGCGGGGGAACAATGAGCAGTTCTTC	CASAWRGNNEQFF
TRBD1	TRBV23-1	TRBJ1-1	NA	TGCGCCAGCAGTCCCCACAGGGGTGTTGAAGCTTTCTTT	CASSPHRGVEAFF
TRBD2	TRBV3-1	TRBJ2-2	NA	TGTGCCAGCAGCCCCTGGGGACTAGCGGAAAACACCGGGGAGCTGTTTTTT	CASSPWGLAENTGELFF
NA	TRBV6-2/TRBV6-3	TRBJ2-3	NA	TGTGCCAGCAGTTACCACAGAATAACTAGCACAGATACGCAGTATTTT	CASSYHRITSTDTQYF
TRBD1	TRBV5-4	TRBJ1-6	NA	TGTGCCAGCAGCTTGCGGACAGGGATGGACTCACCCCTCCACTTT	CASSLRTGMDSPLHF
NA	TRBV20-1	TRBJ1-5	NA	TGCAGTGCTGGATCAGGGCCGGTCAGCAATCAGCCCCAGCATTTT	CSAGSGPVSNQPQHF
NA	TRBV15	TRBJ2-7	NA	TGTGCCACCAGTCGCCCCGACGAGCAGTACTTC	CATSRPDEQYF
NA	TRBV29-1	TRBJ2-7	NA	TGCAGCGTTGAAGGGCAGGGCGCCTACGAGCAGTACTTC	CSVEGQGAYEQYF
NA	TRBV12-3/TRBV12-4	TRBJ2-7	few	TGTGCCAGCAGTTTAGCGACTAGCTACGAGCAGTACTTC	CASSLATSYEQYF
NA	TRBV12-3/TRBV12-4	TRBJ2-5	NA	TGTGCCAGCAGTCCACCTCTAGGAGGGGGGGAGACCCAGTACTTC	CASSPPLGGGETQYF
NA	TRBV11-3	TRBJ2-3	NA	TGTGCCAGCAGCTCCCGGGCAGGGCAGGGTACGCAGTATTTT	CASSSRAGQGTQYF
NA	TRBV20-1	TRBJ2-7	NA	TGCAGTGCTAGTCACAGGGCTTACGAGCAGTACTTC	CSASHRAYEQYF
NA	TRBV18	TRBJ2-7	NA	TGTGCCAGCTCACCGGAGACTGGGTACTACGAGCAGTACTTC	CASSPETGYYEQYF
TRBD2	TRBV12-3/TRBV12-4	TRBJ2-1	NA	TGTGCCAGCATTCCTCGGGGGGGAATCGGGAATGAGCAGTTCTTC	CASIPRGGIGNEQFF
NA	TRBV28	TRBJ1-1	NA	TGTGCCAGCAGTAACATAATGCCCACTGAAGCTTTCTTT	CASSNIMPTEAFF
TRBD1	TRBV5-4	TRBJ1-2	NA	TGTGCCAGCAGCCCGACAGGGGGCGGCTATGGCTACACCTTC	CASSPTGGGYGYTF